The 17 T cell receptor beta chains below were found in one sample sequenced in a study of T cell repertoires in cytomegalovirus infection (dated by TCRdb to between 2018 and 2021). Sequencer: Illumina HiSeq 1500. In TCRdb, the public reads were trimmed at Q25 with fastp and aligned with MiXCR, with productive beta chains retained. When rows share a CDR3 protein, they turn into one entry using the most common DNA and genes. The sample profile shows about 740,000 distinct CDR3 sequences; 35% to 45% of them were found once. The ten largest clones capture about 2.8% of the sample. Sequenced: PBMCs. These receptors all come from a human donor in good health (CMV status not recorded). Some clones in this sample may be carry-over from other donors' samples.

V usage is TRBV29-1 and J usage is TRBJ2-1; 10 nucleotides agree with TRBD1. The CDR3 covers 15 residues. The V gene end was trimmed by 6 bases and the J gene end by 5 bases; junction bases not matched to a gene: 10. In germline, CDR1 is SQVTM, CDR2 ANQGSEA. The CDR3: CSVARRTGGNNEQFF. CDR3 DNA sequence: TGCAGCGTCGCCCGCCGGACAGGGGGAAACAATGAGCAGTTCTTC.

The V call is TRBV19, the J call TRBJ1-1; TRBD1 aligns across 9 bases. Losses at the gene ends were 3 bases for V and 4 bases for J; bases not matched to a gene: 3. Germline CDR1 reads LNHDA; CDR2 reads SQIVND (reference sequence). This CDR3 region has 14 residues. The CDR3, as DNA: TGTGCCAGTAGTATGGGACAGGGTACCACTGAAGCTTTCTTT. Its protein is CASSMGQGTTEAFF.

About this clonotype: Possible read error: a much larger clone is one base away. V usage is TRBV28 and J usage is TRBJ2-1; the D gene is possibly TRBD1 (6 bases). In germline, CDR1 is MDHEN, CDR2 SYDVKM. This CDR3 spans 20 amino acids. V was trimmed by 1 base and J by 4 bases, leaving 26 bases between them. The chain's CDR3 is CASSLSSWDKSPTTYNEQFF. CDR3 bases: TGTGCCAGCAGTTTATCTAGTTGGGACAAGTCACCCACCACATACAATGAGCAGTTCTTC.

This clonotype has just a few counts. CDR3 sequence: CATSPGAGQPQHF. CDR3 bases: TGTGCCACCAGCCCGGGGGCAGGACAGCCCCAGCATTTT. The chain links TRBV24-1 to TRBJ1-5; tentative D call: TRBD1 (6 bases). The germline CDR1 and CDR2 sequences are KGHDR and SFDVKD. The CDR3 totals 13 residues. V was pared by 7 bases and J by 7 bases, with 13 bases between.

The rearrangement joins TRBV6-1 to TRBJ2-1; D is possibly TRBD2 (5 bases). V lost 6 bases and J 8 bases, leaving 14 bases between the germline ends. The CDR3 length is 13 residues. Per the germline V gene, CDR1 is MNHNS and CDR2 is SASEGT. The CDR3 DNA follows: TGTGCCAGCAGCCGGAGGCCCGCCGATGAGCAGTTCTTC. Protein: CASSRRPADEQFF.

The rearrangement uses TRBV6-4 and TRBJ2-1; 9 positions match TRBD2. Germline V lookup: CDR1 MRHNA, CDR2 SNTAGT. With V trimmed by 2 bases and J by 9 bases, 5 bases remained unmatched. CDR3 length: 14 amino acids. CDR3: CASSDGYSGSEQFF. In DNA, the CDR3 is TGTGCCAGCAGTGACGGATATAGCGGGAGTGAGCAGTTCTTC.

The chain uses TRBV7-8 and TRBJ2-1; maybe TRBD2 (6 bases). Trimming shortened V by 5 bases and J by 9 bases, and 17 bases separated the two germline ends. Germline V gene lookup returns CDR1 SGHVS and CDR2 FQNEAQ. The CDR3 is made up of 14 amino acids. The DNA of the CDR3 is TGTGCCAGCAGCCCGGTTTTGCGGGATGGTGAGCAGTTCTTC. It translates to CASSPVLRDGEQFF.

This chain connects TRBV4-1 to TRBJ2-4; no clear D. Germline-derived CDR1 and CDR2 are MGHRA and YSYEKL. The CDR3 consists of 16 residues. Deletions cut 0 bases from V and 0 bases from J, with 9 bases between. In DNA form, the CDR3 reads TGCGCCAGCAGCCAAGACCGGGCCCTAGCCAAAAACATTCAGTACTTC. Translation: CASSQDRALAKNIQYF.

The chain links TRBV6-1 to TRBJ2-7; 9 bases are a match to TRBD1. This CDR3 region has 14 residues. CDR1 MNHNS and CDR2 SASEGT come from the germline V gene. The ends lost 10 bases at V and 2 bases at J; junction bases unmatched: 9. The CDR3 loop reads CATKEGQGPYEQYF. The DNA of the CDR3 is TGTGCCACCAAGGAGGGACAGGGTCCCTACGAGCAGTACTTC.

The chain carries TRBV7-6 and TRBJ1-1, with 8 bases lining up with TRBD1. CDR3 length equals 12 residues. The germline V gene encodes CDR1 SGHVS and CDR2 FNYEAQ. For the CDR3, the DNA is TGTGCGAACAGGGGGTGGGACACTGAAGCTTTCTTT. It specifies CANRGWDTEAFF.

The rearrangement links TRBV9 to TRBJ1-4, with TRBD1 identical over 7 bases. The CDR3 covers 15 residues. Germline lookup yields CDR1 SGDLS and CDR2 YYNGEE. With V trimmed by 3 bases and J by 8 bases, 10 bases remained unmatched. DNA for the CDR3: TGTGCCAGCAGCGCCGAGGGGGCGGTAAGGGAAAAACTGTTTTTT. It translates to CASSAEGAVREKLFF.

This chain joins TRBV5-6 and TRBJ1-5; 9 bases agree with TRBD1. Germline loops: CDR1 SGHDT, CDR2 YYEEEE. Trimming removed 4 bases from V and 7 bases from J; junction bases left unmatched: 6. CDR3 length: 14 residues. The CDR3 sequence: CASSAGQGYQPQHF. CDR3 nucleotide sequence: TGTGCCAGCAGCGCAGGACAGGGGTACCAGCCCCAGCATTTT. Variable domain in full (rest from reference TRBV5-6 and TRBJ1-5): DAGVTQSPTHLIKTRGQQVTLRCSPKSGHDTVSWYQQALGQGPQFIFQYYEEEERQRGNFPDRFSGHQFPNYSSELNVNALLLGDSALYLCASSAGQGYQPQHFGDGTRLSIL.

This clonotype was seen many times. This chain links TRBV7-2 with TRBJ2-7; 9 bases match TRBD1. The trim removed 0 bases at V and 3 bases at J, leaving 3 bases unmatched. CDR3 length: 15 amino acids. Looked up from germline, CDR1 is SGHTA and CDR2 is FQGNSA. The CDR3, as DNA: TGTGCCAGCAGCTTAGCTGTGGACAGGGGCTACGAGCAGTACTTC. The encoded protein is CASSLAVDRGYEQYF.

The table lists this clonotype with a count of one. The junction differs from germline at one of its ends, possibly a read error. J is TRBJ2-5 and V is TRBV7-2, with D perhaps TRBD1 or TRBD2 (5 bases each). Germline CDR1 is SGHTA and CDR2 is FQGNSA. The CDR3 contains 13 residues. The CDR3 bases are TGTGCCAGCCATGGGGGTGGACAAGAGACCCAGCACTTC. Encoded protein: CASHGGGQETQHF.

This sequence joins TRBV7-6 and TRBJ1-3; D gene ambiguous. V shed 0 bases and J shed 2 bases, with 14 bases lying between them. The CDR3 extends over 17 amino acids. CDR1 is SGHVS, CDR2 FNYEAQ, per germline. CDR3 loop: CASSLAVGAGTGNTIYF. Here the CDR3 DNA reads TGTGCCAGCAGCTTAGCAGTTGGCGCTGGGACTGGAAACACCATATATTTT.

This clonotype appeared many times. The chain employs TRBV7-6 and TRBJ2-7; D may correspond to TRBD1 or TRBD2 (5 bases each). Germline CDR1 SGHVS, CDR2 FNYEAQ. The CDR3 spans 14 residues. With 5 bases removed from V and 2 bases from J, the gap between germline ends came to 13 bases. CDR3 residues: CASSAGTGTYEQYF. CDR3 sequence (DNA): TGTGCCAGCAGCGCCGGGACGGGGACCTACGAGCAGTACTTC. Together with reference TRBV7-6 and TRBJ2-7, the CDR3 gives the full variable domain: GAGVSQSPRYKVTKRGQDVALRCDPISGHVSLYWYRQALGQGPEFLTYFNYEAQQDKSGLPNDRFSAERPEGSISTLTIQRTEQRDSAMYRCASSAGTGTYEQYFGPGTRLTVT.

The V and J genes are TRBV10-3 and TRBJ1-1; D ambiguous. Germline lookup yields CDR1 ENHRY and CDR2 SYGVKD. The ends were cut back, 0 bases at V and 1 base at J, with 6 bases in the middle. The CDR3 covers 14 residues. CDR3 in amino acids: CAISESIGNTEAFF. The CDR3 DNA reads TGTGCCATCAGTGAGTCTATTGGGAACACTGAAGCTTTCTTT.